These 20 T cell receptor beta chains were all obtained from the same sample, sequenced in a study of blood T cell repertoires in COVID-19. Libraries were prepared by immunoSEQ multiplex PCR; TCRdb keeps only in-frame clonotypes and omits some of them. The sample shows over 350,000 clones, more than 75% of them seen only once. The sequenced material came from PBMCs or T cells enriched from blood (not recorded which). The source of these receptors is a woman aged 18-35 years who had recovered from COVID-19.

The count of this clone is one. This rearrangement joins TRBV11-1 to TRBJ1-5; D not certain. With 1 base removed from V and 4 bases from J, the gap between germline ends came to 11 bases. This CDR3 spans 15 amino acids. Germline V gives CDR1 SGHAT, CDR2 FQDESV (reference sequence). In DNA, the CDR3 is TGTGCCAGCAGCTTAGATGGCAGGTTTAATCAGCCCCAGCATTTT. Its protein product is CASSLDGRFNQPQHF.

This chain links TRBV7-2 with TRBJ2-2; TRBD2 aligns across 10 bases. J was trimmed by 6 bases and V by 5 bases; bases with no gene match: 9. Germline CDR1 and CDR2: SGHTA and FQGNSA. CDR3 length: 16 amino acids. As DNA, the CDR3 is TGTGCCAGCAGCGCATTAACAGGACTAGCGGCCGGGGAGCTGTTTTTT. It translates to CASSALTGLAAGELFF.

The genes are TRBV7-3 and TRBJ1-2, with 8 bases lining up with TRBD1. J was trimmed by 8 bases and V by 6 bases; bases with no gene match: 8. The germline V gene encodes CDR1 SGHTA and CDR2 FQGTGA. The CDR3 loop spans 13 amino acids. CDR3: CASRGTGPKGYTF. Here the CDR3 DNA reads TGTGCCAGCAGAGGGACAGGCCCGAAAGGCTACACCTTC.

This clone was counted once. The chain employs TRBV6-5 and TRBJ2-7; a possible D gene is TRBD1 (6 bases). The CDR3 loop spans 15 amino acids. From germline, CDR1 is MNHEY and CDR2 SVGAGI. V was cut by 2 bases and J by 7 bases, with 18 bases left in between. DNA of the CDR3: TGTGCCAGCAGTTACGATCGGACAGAGTTACCGGAGCAGTACTTC. It is translated as CASSYDRTELPEQYF.

The chain employs TRBV9 and TRBJ2-5; tentative D call: TRBD1 (6 bases). With 2 bases removed from V and 5 bases from J, the gap between germline ends came to 16 bases. The CDR3 runs 15 residues. CDR1 SGDLS and CDR2 YYNGEE come from the germline V gene. CDR3 in amino acids: CASSVSVSQGETQYF. As DNA, the CDR3 is TGTGCCAGCAGCGTTAGCGTCAGTCAGGGGGAGACCCAGTACTTC.

CDR3 amino acids: CASSGDRFYGYTF. The CDR3 coding sequence is TGTGCCAGCAGCGGGGACAGGTTCTATGGCTACACCTTC. This chain joins TRBV9 and TRBJ1-2, with 8 bases that match TRBD1. The J segment lost 4 bases and the V segment lost 3 bases, leaving 2 bases of the junction unmatched. The CDR3 totals 13 residues. Germline V gene lookup returns CDR1 SGDLS and CDR2 YYNGEE.

The rearrangement joins TRBV5-1 to TRBJ2-1; TRBD2 aligns across 12 bases. J lost 6 bases, V lost 4 bases, and 11 bases had no gene match. CDR3 length equals 17 residues. The germline CDR1 and CDR2 sequences are SGHRS and YFSETQ. The CDR3 DNA sequence: TGCGCCAGCAGCCTCAGTCTAGCGGGGGGGCCATCCAATGAGCAGTTCTTC. Protein: CASSLSLAGGPSNEQFF.

The rearrangement links TRBV3-1 (or the pseudogene TRBV3-2) to TRBJ1-2; no firm D call. The CDR3 runs 19 residues. Trimming took off 2 bases at V and 1 base at J, with 23 bases between the two ends. CDR1 is LGHDT and CDR2 is YNNKEL in the germline V gene (reference sequence). In nucleotides, the CDR3 is TGTGCCAGCAGCCAAATCAGGAGGGTTACTTTAACTTTTAACTATGGCTACACCTTC. This encodes CASSQIRRVTLTFNYGYTF.

This chain links TRBV4-1 with TRBJ1-5; D is perhaps TRBD1 (5 bases). Per germline, CDR1 MGHRA and CDR2 YSYEKL. This CDR3 contains 15 residues. Trimming took off 1 base at V and 2 bases at J, with 9 bases between the two ends. CDR3 protein: CASSQVSRGNQPQHF. In nucleotides, the CDR3 is TGCGCCAGCAGCCAAGTGTCCAGGGGCAATCAGCCCCAGCATTTT.

The rearrangement links TRBV5-1 to TRBJ1-4, with 7 bases fitting TRBD1. V lost 3 bases and J lost 3; bases outside the gene matches: 5. Germline assignment: CDR1 SGHRS and CDR2 YFSETQ. The CDR3 contains 15 residues. For the CDR3, the DNA is TGCGCCAGCAGCTCTTCCGGGACAGCTAATGAAAAACTGTTTTTT. It translates to CASSSSGTANEKLFF.

The chain couples TRBV6-5 to TRBJ1-2, with D tentatively TRBD1 (5 bases). With 2 bases removed from V and 4 bases from J, the gap between germline ends came to 14 bases. The CDR3 is 15 amino acids. Germline values: CDR1 MNHEY, CDR2 SVGAGI. In DNA, the CDR3 is TGTGCCAGCAGTTACAGAAGGGGTAGGGTCTATGGCTACACCTTC. It specifies CASSYRRGRVYGYTF.

The rearrangement joins TRBV7-3 to TRBJ2-1; D not certain. In germline, CDR1 is SGHTA, CDR2 FQGTGA. V lost 0 bases to trimming and J lost 0 bases, with 9 bases between them. The CDR3 spans 16 residues. CDR3 loop: CASSLTPESSYNEQFF. CDR3 in DNA: TGTGCCAGCAGCTTAACCCCAGAAAGCTCCTACAATGAGCAGTTCTTC.

J is TRBJ1-5 and V is TRBV5-1; D is perhaps TRBD1 (5 bases). The V and J ends lost 2 bases and 0 bases respectively, with 9 bases between them. There are 15 residues in the CDR3. CDR1 is SGHRS and CDR2 is YFSETQ in the germline V gene. The CDR3 reads CASSLGQYSNQPQHF. In nucleotides, the CDR3 is TGCGCCAGCAGCTTAGGACAATATAGCAATCAGCCCCAGCATTTT.

The chain recombines TRBV15 with TRBJ2-3, with D tentatively TRBD2 (7 bases). V was clipped by 3 bases and J by 2 bases, with 18 bases between them. Germline V gives CDR1 LNHNV, CDR2 YYDKDF (reference sequence). The CDR3 extends over 17 amino acids. The CDR3 loop is CATSREGRGLHTDTQYF. As DNA, the CDR3 is TGTGCCACCAGCAGGGAGGGGCGGGGGCTCCACACAGATACGCAGTATTTT.

The chain links TRBV18 to TRBJ1-1, with 8 bases fitting TRBD1. There are 17 residues in the CDR3. CDR1 KGHSH and CDR2 LQKENI come from the germline V gene. V lost 0 bases to trimming and J lost 3 bases; unmatched junction nucleotides: 9. The CDR3 DNA reads TGTGCCAGCTCACCACCGGTCAGGGGGCAGTTTTACACTGAAGCTTTCTTT. Amino acid sequence: CASSPPVRGQFYTEAFF. The whole variable domain, remainder taken from reference TRBV18 and TRBJ1-1, is NAGVMQNPRHLVRRRGQEARLRCSPMKGHSHVYWYRQLPEEGLKFMVYLQKENIIDESGMPKERFSAEFPKEGPSILRIQQVVRGDSAAYFCASSPPVRGQFYTEAFFGQGTRLTVV.

This clone has a handful of counts. The chain has TRBV19 and TRBJ1-1; 7 nucleotides match TRBD1. The V and J ends lost 5 bases and 6 bases, in that order; junction bases with no gene match: 15. CDR3 size: 16 residues. Germline loops: CDR1 LNHDA, CDR2 SQIVND (reference sequence). CDR3 sequence reads: CASSQWTGEGIAEAFF. The CDR3 DNA reads TGTGCCAGTAGTCAGTGGACAGGCGAGGGGATCGCTGAAGCTTTCTTT.

This rearrangement joins TRBV6-1 to TRBJ1-5, with a tentative D call TRBD1 (6 bases). The germline gives CDR1 MNHNS, CDR2 SASEGT. This CDR3 has 15 residues. Trimming shortened V by 2 bases and J by 4 bases, and 12 bases separated the two germline ends. This CDR3 is CASSESGEYNQPQHF. CDR3 coding DNA: TGTGCCAGCAGTGAATCAGGGGAGTATAATCAGCCCCAGCATTTT.

V gene TRBV4-1 combines with J gene TRBJ2-3; tentative D call: TRBD2 (5 bases). V dropped 0 bases and J dropped 7 bases, with 14 bases sitting between them. The CDR3 has 15 amino acids. Germline CDR1 reads MGHRA; CDR2 reads YSYEKL. The CDR3 DNA follows: TGCGCCAGCAGCCAAGATGAGGACTGGTCGTATACGCAGTATTTT. Protein: CASSQDEDWSYTQYF.

In its sample, this clone was seen once. The V call is TRBV28, the J call TRBJ1-2; 10 bases agree with TRBD1. The CDR3 runs to 14 residues. The trim removed 4 bases at V and 5 bases at J, leaving 4 bases unmatched. Germline CDR1 and CDR2: MDHEN and SYDVKM. The CDR3 DNA reads TGTGCCAGCAGTTCGACAGGGGGCGTTTATGGCTACACCTTC. Encoded protein: CASSSTGGVYGYTF.

J is TRBJ2-2 and V is TRBV6-2 or TRBV6-3, with 8 positions matching TRBD1. Germline V CDR1 and CDR2: MNHEY, SVGEGT. After removal of 4 bases from V and 4 bases from J, the junction contained 5 bases not matched to a gene. The CDR3 is 15 amino acids. The CDR3 DNA reads as TGTGCCAGCAGTTTCAGGACAGGGCGCACCGGGGAGCTGTTTTTT. It is translated as CASSFRTGRTGELFF.